These T cell receptor beta chains were read from a single sample in a study of cytomegalovirus exposure and HLA in healthy donors. The table came from immunoSEQ multiplex PCR; TCRdb's copy has only in-frame clones and leaves some out. This table has 95,000 to 150,000 clones, about two thirds appearing once. The material sequenced was PBMCs. These receptor sequences come from a man aged 25 to 45 in good health and CMV-seronegative. CDR3s include the opening cysteine and the closing phenylalanine or tryptophan. D genes are given only for firm matches. Size is omitted from some rows. Given values are once, few, many or a class for expanded clones.

TRBV9	-	once	TRBJ2-7	TGCGCCAGCAGTATGGGACTTTCCTCCGAGCAGTACTTC	CASSMGLSSEQYF
TRBV6-5	TRBD1	-	TRBJ1-2	TGTGCCAGCAGTTTCACCGGGACAGGGGGTGGCTACACCTTC	CASSFTGTGGGYTF
TRBV28	TRBD1	-	TRBJ2-7	TGTGCCAGCAGTTGGGGTCTACTTGGACAGGGTCTCCTCTCATACGAGCAGTACTTC	CASSWGLLGQGLLSYEQYF
TRBV5-4	TRBD2	-	TRBJ2-5	TGTGCCAGCAGCTTGGGGGGACTAGCCCAAGAGACCCAGTACTTC	CASSLGGLAQETQYF
TRBV9	-	-	TRBJ1-1	TGTGCCAGCAGCGTCTCCGGGAACACTGAAGCTTTCTTT	CASSVSGNTEAFF
TRBV19	-	-	TRBJ2-7	TGTGCCAGTAGTATGGTTTCCACCGGCGAGCAGTACTTC	CASSMVSTGEQYF
TRBV5-5	TRBD2	-	TRBJ2-1	TGTGCCAGCAGTTCTCATCTCCGGGGGGGTACGGACAATGAGCAGTTCTTC	CASSSHLRGGTDNEQFF
TRBV13	-	-	TRBJ1-2	TGTGCCAGCAGCTTAAGGCAGGTTTTTTGGGGCTACACCTTC	CASSLRQVFWGYTF
TRBV5-6	TRBD1	-	TRBJ1-6	TGTGCCAGCAGCTTACAGGGGAAGGATTCACCCCTCCACTTT	CASSLQGKDSPLHF
TRBV11-2	TRBD1	once	TRBJ1-3	TGTGCCAGCAGCACGCCGGGACAGGGGAACACCATATATTTT	CASSTPGQGNTIYF
TRBV10-3	TRBD1	-	TRBJ1-1	TGTGCCATCATAACAGGGGGCGCCCCTGAAGCTTTCTTT	CAIITGGAPEAFF
TRBV7-3	-	-	TRBJ1-2	TGTGCCAGCAGCTTAGACAGCAACTATGGCTACACCTTC	CASSLDSNYGYTF
TRBV28	TRBD1	-	TRBJ1-1	TGTGCCAGAGACAGGGGCACTGAAGCTTTCTTT	CARDRGTEAFF
TRBV5-6	-	-	TRBJ1-2	TGTGCCAGCAGCTTGGGCAGGGAATTAGGCTACACCTTC	CASSLGRELGYTF
TRBV28	TRBD1	-	TRBJ1-2	TGTGCCAGCAGTCCGGGGACAGGGGGTTTGAGTGGCTACACCTTC	CASSPGTGGLSGYTF
TRBV14	TRBD1	-	TRBJ2-7	TGTGCCAGCAGCCGACGGACAGGGGGCTACGAGCAGTACTTC	CASSRRTGGYEQYF
TRBV28	TRBD1	-	TRBJ1-2	TGTGCCAGCAGTCCCCTTATGGGACAGGGGAACTATGGCTACACCTTC	CASSPLMGQGNYGYTF
TRBV5-4	TRBD1	-	TRBJ2-5	TGTGCCAGCAGCCCATGGGGGACAGGGAGGGAGGCCCAGTACTTC	CASSPWGTGREAQYF
TRBV21-1	-	-	TRBJ1-5	TGTGCCAGCAGCAAAGTTCCGGGGAGAGGGAGCAATCAGCCCCAGCATTTT	CASSKVPGRGSNQPQHF
TRBV30	-	-	TRBJ2-1	TGTGCCTGGAGTGTGGGAGCCCCCAATGAGCAGTTCTTC	CAWSVGAPNEQFF
TRBV4-2	TRBD2	-	TRBJ2-7	TGTGCCAGCAGCCAAGAGCTAGCGGGGGGAGTCTACGAGCAGTACTTC	CASSQELAGGVYEQYF
TRBV7-2	TRBD2	-	TRBJ2-7	TGTGCCAGCAGGGGGGGGGTGGCGGCCTACGAGCAGTACTTC	CASRGGVAAYEQYF